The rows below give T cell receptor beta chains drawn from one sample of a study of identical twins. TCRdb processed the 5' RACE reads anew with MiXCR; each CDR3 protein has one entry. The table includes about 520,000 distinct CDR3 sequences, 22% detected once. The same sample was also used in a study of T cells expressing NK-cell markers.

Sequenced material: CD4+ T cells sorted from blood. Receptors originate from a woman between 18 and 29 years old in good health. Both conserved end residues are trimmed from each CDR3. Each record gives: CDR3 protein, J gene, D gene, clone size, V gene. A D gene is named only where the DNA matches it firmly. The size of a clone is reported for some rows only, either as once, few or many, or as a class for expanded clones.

CDR3 protein: ASSFGGPTDTQY; J gene: TRBJ2-3; D gene: .; clone size: .; V gene: TRBV5-1
CDR3 protein: ASRGQGAGANVLT; J gene: TRBJ2-6; D gene: TRBD1; clone size: .; V gene: TRBV6-1
CDR3 protein: ASSFGVGDTQY; J gene: TRBJ2-3; D gene: .; clone size: few; V gene: TRBV7-2
CDR3 protein: ASSLSLDNEQF; J gene: TRBJ2-1; D gene: .; clone size: .; V gene: TRBV7-3
CDR3 protein: ASSGIVGDTQY; J gene: TRBJ2-3; D gene: .; clone size: many; V gene: TRBV6-1
CDR3 protein: ASSSPNTDTQY; J gene: TRBJ2-3; D gene: .; clone size: few; V gene: TRBV6-5
CDR3 protein: ASSQDSVAGASTDTQY; J gene: TRBJ2-3; D gene: TRBD2; clone size: few; V gene: TRBV4-2
CDR3 protein: ASSQLINRGSEQF; J gene: TRBJ2-1; D gene: .; clone size: few; V gene: TRBV4-2
CDR3 protein: AIRTISGYEQY; J gene: TRBJ2-7; D gene: TRBD2; clone size: many; V gene: TRBV10-3
CDR3 protein: ASSDSYGYT; J gene: TRBJ1-2; D gene: .; clone size: many; V gene: TRBV6-4
CDR3 protein: ASSLRPGQNIQY; J gene: TRBJ2-4; D gene: .; clone size: many; V gene: TRBV5-5
CDR3 protein: SARRGAGQETQY; J gene: TRBJ2-5; D gene: .; clone size: few; V gene: TRBV20-1
CDR3 protein: ASTPIVTGGSNEKLF; J gene: TRBJ1-4; D gene: TRBD1; clone size: .; V gene: TRBV3-1
CDR3 protein: SVRGKIMETEAF; J gene: TRBJ1-1; D gene: .; clone size: .; V gene: TRBV29-1
CDR3 protein: SGAGTPNYGYT; J gene: TRBJ1-2; D gene: .; clone size: .; V gene: TRBV20-1
CDR3 protein: ASSHTSGGHQETQY; J gene: TRBJ2-5; D gene: TRBD2; clone size: .; V gene: TRBV7-2
CDR3 protein: ASMRVGGTQY; J gene: TRBJ2-3; D gene: .; clone size: .; V gene: TRBV2
CDR3 protein: ASSDTRSSGANVLT; J gene: TRBJ2-6; D gene: .; clone size: .; V gene: TRBV12-3/TRBV12-4
CDR3 protein: ASAGSANTEAF; J gene: TRBJ1-1; D gene: .; clone size: .; V gene: TRBV18
CDR3 protein: ASRSLGGRAGEQY; J gene: TRBJ2-7; D gene: TRBD2; clone size: .; V gene: TRBV11-2
CDR3 protein: ASTNRGYGYT; J gene: TRBJ1-2; D gene: TRBD1; clone size: few; V gene: TRBV6-5
CDR3 protein: ASSSGQLRGIQETQY; J gene: TRBJ2-5; D gene: .; clone size: .; V gene: TRBV5-4
CDR3 protein: AGGRIDTEAF; J gene: TRBJ1-1; D gene: .; clone size: few; V gene: TRBV6-6
CDR3 protein: ASSSPGQLWEQY; J gene: TRBJ2-7; D gene: TRBD1; clone size: few; V gene: TRBV6-5
CDR3 protein: SASLVKEKLF; J gene: TRBJ1-4; D gene: .; clone size: few; V gene: TRBV20-1
CDR3 protein: SAERGFGEKLF; J gene: TRBJ1-4; D gene: .; clone size: .; V gene: TRBV20-1
CDR3 protein: ASSLVAGSYGYT; J gene: TRBJ1-2; D gene: .; clone size: few; V gene: TRBV5-1
CDR3 protein: ASSKARSNEKLF; J gene: TRBJ1-4; D gene: .; clone size: .; V gene: TRBV27
CDR3 protein: SASRRRESTDTQY; J gene: TRBJ2-3; D gene: .; clone size: many; V gene: TRBV20-1
CDR3 protein: ASSSGQVSYNEQF; J gene: TRBJ2-1; D gene: TRBD1; clone size: .; V gene: TRBV28
CDR3 protein: ASSRDSRQDTQY; J gene: TRBJ2-3; D gene: .; clone size: .; V gene: TRBV9
CDR3 protein: ASSRGEGMAGYT; J gene: TRBJ1-2; D gene: .; clone size: few; V gene: TRBV12-3/TRBV12-4
CDR3 protein: AITLGQSTEQF; J gene: TRBJ2-1; D gene: .; clone size: few; V gene: TRBV10-3